The T cell receptor (beta chain) described here comes from a study of preoperative IRX-2 immunotherapy in early breast cancer. Trimming stripped 4 bases from V and 4 bases from J, with 15 bases between. This CDR3 has 14 amino acids. The germline V gene encodes CDR1 SGHRS and CDR2 YFSETQ. This table comes from immunoSEQ multiplex PCR, and its TCRdb copy is limited to in-frame clones, with some not included. The sample has approximately 31,000 clones, roughly 91% seen once. As to treatment: preoperative locoregional IRX-2 cytokine immunotherapy. Preoperative locoregional IRX-2 cytokine immunotherapy was tested in the phase Ib source study.

This TCR derives from a human donor with breast cancer. The chain combines TRBV5-1 with TRBJ2-7, with D maybe TRBD2 (6 bases). Here the sequenced sample was tumor tissue, taken after IRX-2 immunotherapy. The CDR3 protein is CASSTGPGGYEQYF. The DNA for the CDR3 is TGCGCCAGCAGCACGGGCCCTGGGGGGTACGAGCAGTACTTC. Looking up the rest from reference TRBV5-1 and TRBJ2-7 gives the full variable domain: KAGVTQTPRYLIKTRGQQVTLSCSPISGHRSVSWYQQTPGQGLQFLFEYFSETQRNKGNFPGRFSGRQFSNSRSEMNVSTLELGDSALYLCASSTGPGGYEQYFGPGTRLTVT.